This TCR beta chain was recorded in a study of PD-1 and CTLA-4 blockade in melanoma. The CDR3 consists of 13 residues. V was pared by 0 bases and J by 9 bases, with 10 bases between. Per the germline V gene, CDR1 is LGHNA and CDR2 is YNFKEQ. The table came from immunoSEQ multiplex PCR; TCRdb's copy has only in-frame clones and leaves some out. The table shows about 29,000 clones, with 85% to 90% occurring only once. This rearrangement joins TRBV4-2 to TRBJ2-3; a weak D match, TRBD2 (5 bases). The source of this sequence is a human donor with melanoma. This sample comprised CD8+ T cells from peripheral blood, obtained before anti-PD-1 treatment. The CDR3 DNA reads as TGTGCCAGCAGCCAAGATGCCCTAGCCACGCAGTATTTT. It translates to CASSQDALATQYF.